The next 18 T cell receptor beta chains were all read from a single sample in a study of shared clonotypes between healthy human individuals (dated by TCRdb to about 2020). Library creation used the immunoSEQ multiplex PCR assay. The clones in this table, taken by TCRdb from immuneACCESS, are in-frame only. Not every clone is retained; where verified, under half of the shortfall comes from an unresolved V gene, and the cause of the rest is unknown. In this sample the table shows about 510,000 clones, 70% to 80% of which occur a single time. Of the sample, approximately 13% is held by the ten largest clones. The sequencing sample was made of PBMCs. The source is a woman aged 40 to 50 in good health. Some clones in this sample may be carry-over from other donors' samples.

The chain recombines TRBV11-3 with TRBJ2-1; weak D call: TRBD2 (5 bases). The germline gives CDR1 SGHNT, CDR2 YENEEA. This CDR3 has 15 amino acids. V was pared by 5 bases and J by 6 bases, with 17 bases between. Here the CDR3 reads CASSEPGIEANEQFF. The CDR3 coding sequence is TGTGCCAGCAGCGAGCCGGGAATTGAAGCCAATGAGCAGTTCTTC.

This clone has a handful of counts. V gene TRBV20-1 combines with J gene TRBJ2-5; D unresolved. This CDR3 spans 11 amino acids. Germline V gives CDR1 DFQATT, CDR2 SNEGSKA (reference sequence). V was clipped by 7 bases and J by 0 bases, with 6 bases between them. CDR3: CSVPYQETQYF. The DNA for the CDR3 is TGCAGTGTCCCCTACCAAGAGACCCAGTACTTC.

The gene calls are TRBV7-2 and TRBJ2-5; either TRBD1 or TRBD2 may supply D (6 bases each). The CDR3 length is 18 residues. Per germline, CDR1 SGHTA and CDR2 FQGNSA. Trimming took off 5 bases at V and 5 bases at J, with 27 bases between the two ends. This chain's CDR3 is CASSPGLGWGAISETQYF. The CDR3 DNA is TGTGCCAGCAGCCCGGGGTTGGGTTGGGGGGCAATCAGCGAGACCCAGTACTTC.

The V and J genes are TRBV28 and TRBJ1-2; 7 bases agree with TRBD1. The junction had 7 bases not matched to a gene; V was cut back by 4 bases and J by 2 bases. The germline V gene has CDR1 MDHEN and CDR2 SYDVKM. The CDR3 is 15 residues long. The CDR3 DNA reads as TGTGCCAGCAGTTCGAGACAGGGAACCAACTATGGCTACACCTTC. This encodes CASSSRQGTNYGYTF.

V and J are TRBV6-1 and TRBJ2-5, with D possibly being TRBD1 (6 bases). The CDR3 has 14 amino acids. V dropped 5 bases and J dropped 3 bases, with 13 bases sitting between them. In germline, CDR1 is MNHNS, CDR2 SASEGT. CDR3 loop: CASSIRDTKETQYF. The CDR3 DNA follows: TGTGCCAGCAGTATCCGGGACACTAAAGAGACCCAGTACTTC.

This clone came up once. The genes are TRBV7-3 and TRBJ2-2; D is possibly TRBD1 (6 bases). The CDR3 contains 15 residues. V shed 6 bases and J shed 4 bases, with 15 bases lying between them. Germline assignment: CDR1 SGHTA and CDR2 FQGTGA. CDR3 amino acids: CASSEQGIGTGELFF. The CDR3 coding sequence is TGTGCCAGCAGTGAACAGGGAATCGGCACCGGGGAGCTGTTTTTT.

J is TRBJ1-1 and V is TRBV28; D is unclear. The V end was cut by 7 bases, the J end by 7 bases, with 10 bases between. Germline lookup yields CDR1 MDHEN and CDR2 SYDVKM. The CDR3 is 11 amino acids. CDR3 in amino acids: CASITLREAFF. The CDR3 region has the DNA TGTGCCAGCATAACCCTTCGTGAAGCTTTCTTT.

The chain links TRBV28 to TRBJ2-7; D perhaps matches TRBD1 (5 bases). There are 15 residues in the CDR3. The germline V and J ends were trimmed by 5 bases and 5 bases, with 19 bases remaining between them. CDR1 is MDHEN, CDR2 SYDVKM, per germline. The CDR3 protein is CASSPSYSGSHEQYF. Here the CDR3 DNA reads TGTGCCAGCAGTCCTAGTTATTCAGGGTCCCACGAGCAGTACTTC.

This rearrangement joins TRBV28 to TRBJ1-4, with 10 bases identical to TRBD1. The length of the CDR3 is 15 residues. Trimming removed 5 bases from V and 6 bases from J; junction bases left unmatched: 6. Germline loops: CDR1 MDHEN, CDR2 SYDVKM. CDR3 region: CASSPTGGKDEKLFF. The CDR3 DNA sequence: TGTGCCAGCAGTCCGACAGGGGGCAAGGATGAAAAACTGTTTTTT.

This chain uses TRBV28 with TRBJ1-1, with TRBD1 as a possible D gene (5 bases). This CDR3 spans 18 amino acids. V was trimmed by 5 bases and J by 1 base, leaving 23 bases between them. Germline V gives CDR1 MDHEN, CDR2 SYDVKM. The CDR3 nucleotides are TGTGCCAGCAGTCTCTCCTTTGGGAGTTTCAGGGAGAACACTGAAGCTTTCTTT. Protein: CASSLSFGSFRENTEAFF. Full variable domain (missing parts from reference TRBV28 and TRBJ1-1): DVKVTQSSRYLVKRTGEKVFLECVQDMDHENMFWYRQDPGLGLRLIYFSYDVKMKEKGDIPEGYSVSREKKERFSLILESASTNQTSMYLCASSLSFGSFRENTEAFFGQGTRLTVV.

V is TRBV20-1 and J is TRBJ1-2; the D is unclear. CDR3 size: 10 residues. Trimming stripped 6 bases from V and 7 bases from J, with 9 bases between. Germline CDR1 and CDR2: DFQATT and SNEGSKA (reference sequence). The DNA for the CDR3 is TGCAGTGCCCTCGACCTTGGCTACACCTTC. Amino acid sequence: CSALDLGYTF.

The chain uses TRBV6-1 and TRBJ1-1, with TRBD1 matching over 7 bases. Trimming took 8 bases from V and 4 from J; bases not matched to a gene: 7. The CDR3 contains 13 residues. CDR1 and CDR2 (germline): MNHNS, SASEGT. The CDR3 bases are TGTGCCAGCGAGGACAGGTTGAGCACTGAAGCTTTCTTT. This sequence encodes CASEDRLSTEAFF.

J is TRBJ1-4 and V is TRBV19, with D possibly matching TRBD1 (5 bases). Per germline, CDR1 LNHDA and CDR2 SQIVND (reference sequence). CDR3 size: 14 residues. V lost 3 bases, J lost 7 bases, and 12 bases lay in between. CDR3 sequence reads: CASSIGTRGEKLFF. The CDR3 DNA reads TGTGCCAGTAGTATCGGGACGCGGGGTGAAAAACTGTTTTTT.

The chain is built from TRBV18 and TRBJ2-5; 8 bases match TRBD2. The CDR3 length is 15 residues. V shed 3 bases, J shed 5 bases, and the junction held 8 bases outside the gene matches. Germline V gives CDR1 KGHSH, CDR2 LQKENI. The CDR3 sequence: CASSPNPAGVETQYF. DNA of the CDR3: TGTGCCAGCTCACCCAATCCAGCGGGAGTGGAGACCCAGTACTTC.

This clone appeared once. This rearrangement joins TRBV30 to TRBJ2-7, with TRBD1 identical over 12 bases. The CDR3 spans 14 residues. The V gene's germline CDR1 is GTSNPN and CDR2 SVGIG (reference sequence). J was trimmed by 9 bases and V by 0 bases; bases with no gene match: 6. The CDR3 is CAWSVAGTGGGQYF. The CDR3 nucleotides are TGTGCCTGGAGTGTAGCCGGGACAGGGGGCGGGCAGTACTTC.

In this sample, this clone turned up a few times. The J gene is TRBJ2-5, the V gene TRBV7-3; either TRBD1 or TRBD2 may fit D (5 bases each). The germline V gene has CDR1 SGHTA and CDR2 FQGTGA. Trimming removed 5 bases from V and 5 bases from J, with 15 bases in between. There are 14 residues in the CDR3. CDR3 bases: TGTGCCAGCAGCCTCGGTCGACGGGGCGAGACCCAGTACTTC. Its translation: CASSLGRRGETQYF.

In this sample, this clone turned up a few times. Germline and junction disagree at one end, which may indicate a read error. CDR3 in amino acids: CASSLTQGNTEAFF. The CDR3 coding sequence is TGTGCCAGCAGCCTAACCCAGGGTAACACTGAAGCTTTCTTT. The chain employs TRBV7-3 and TRBJ1-1, with a tentative D call TRBD1 (5 bases). The CDR3 contains 14 residues. The germline V gene has CDR1 SGHTA and CDR2 FQGTGA.

The chain links TRBV11-2 to TRBJ2-2, with TRBD2 matching 7 bases. The CDR3 covers 15 residues. V lost 2 bases and J lost 5; bases outside the gene matches: 5. Per germline, CDR1 SGHAT and CDR2 FQNNGV. The DNA of the CDR3 is TGTGCCAGCAGCTTATGGGGAGGGAGGACCGGGGAGCTGTTTTTT. This translates into CASSLWGGRTGELFF.